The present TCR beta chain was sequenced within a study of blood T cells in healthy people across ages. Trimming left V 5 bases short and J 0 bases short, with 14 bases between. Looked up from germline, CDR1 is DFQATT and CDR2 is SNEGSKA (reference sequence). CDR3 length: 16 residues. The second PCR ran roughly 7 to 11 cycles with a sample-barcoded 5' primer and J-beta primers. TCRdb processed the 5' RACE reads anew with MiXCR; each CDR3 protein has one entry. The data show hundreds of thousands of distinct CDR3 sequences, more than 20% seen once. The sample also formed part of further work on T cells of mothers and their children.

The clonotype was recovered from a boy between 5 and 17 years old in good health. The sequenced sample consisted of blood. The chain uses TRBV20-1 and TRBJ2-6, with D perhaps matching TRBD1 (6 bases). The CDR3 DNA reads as TGCAGTGCTCGCGATACAGGGAACTCTGGGGCCAACGTCCTGACTTTC. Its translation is CSARDTGNSGANVLTF.